This paragraph covers one TCR beta chain sequence. It lacks a known antigen. Base quality data are lacking; no much larger clone is found one base away. The entry originates in a study of blood T cell repertoires in COVID-19 (TCRdb year 2020). Context from the whole study: Samples from collaborators originated in the United States, Italy and Spain and spanned both the acute and convalescent phases of COVID-19. The prospective study material was composed of cDNA or gDNA derived from T cells, B-cell-depleted T cells, or PBMCs. The dataset comprised deeply sampled blood TCRbeta repertoires from subjects exposed to, actively infected with, or recovered from COVID-19. The samples were drawn from the first 160 participants of the ongoing ImmuneRACE study and from under 1,500 subjects provided by 6 global collaborators. HLA class I and class II types, where available, came from metadata supplied by the sample provider rather than from assay-based typing. The sample metadata nearly always contained a de-identified subject ID, COVID-19 status, age in years and sex. The repertoires were released in a freely available public database intended as a resource for research on the immune response to SARS-CoV-2.

Whole blood was collected in K2EDTA tubes by collaborating institutions according to the institutions' own protocols. Collaborator samples were shipped for TCRbeta analysis as frozen whole blood, isolated PBMCs, or DNA extracted from either sample type. What the work shows at the level of the full study, not this receptor alone: The amount of clinical and demographic metadata varied by source and participant and was provided uncurated.

TCRbeta CDR3 regions were amplified from genomic DNA using the immunoSEQ Assay, a bias-controlled multiplex PCR. The published analysis was carried out like this. The number of nucleated cells in each sample was estimated by amplification of reference gene primers within the assay. To quantify the absolute abundance of each unique TCRbeta CDR3 rearrangement, sequence reads were collapsed and filtered. For each sample, productive Simpson clonality was calculated as the square root of Simpson's diversity index over productive rearrangements. TCRdb stores this immuneACCESS table with in-frame sequences only. Part of the clones is absent; in the studies checked, under half of the shortfall reflects unresolved V genes, and no reason is known for the rest. The V and J calls and the clone size are those of that table, but D and trimming were determined from the DNA. The sample table records 25,000 to 30,000 clones; roughly 65% of these occur just once. About 15% of the sample rests with the top ten.

There are 17 amino acids in the CDR3, from cysteine to phenylalanine inclusive. Only the CDR3 region is kept as DNA, spanning 51 bases read in frame from base 1. V drops 1 base and J drops 0 bases, leaving 10 bases in between. From a lookup of the germline V gene, CDR1 and CDR2 are SNHLY and FYNNEI. The sequence was obtained from a human donor in a cohort sampled during active COVID-19. The V and J genes are TRBV2 and TRBJ1-6; too little of a D gene remains to name it. Sequencing was carried out using peripheral blood. CDR3 loop: CASSEGKARSYNSPLHF. In nucleotide form, the sequence is TGTGCCAGCAGTGAAGGGAAAGCGCGCTCCTATAATTCACCCCTCCACTTT.